This T cell receptor (beta chain) originates from a study of blood T cell repertoires in COVID-19. Study context: The United States, Italy and Spain were the sources of the acute and convalescent COVID-19 samples. Sources were T cells, B-cell-depleted T cells, or PBMCs; the material itself was cDNA or gDNA.

The CDR3 is 14 amino acids. Germline lookup yields CDR1 KGHDR and CDR2 SFDVKD. V lost 2 bases and J lost 2, with 8 bases in between. Original processing methods: Estimation of nucleated cell counts relied on the amplification of reference gene primers. Method: immunoSEQ multiplex PCR; TCRdb's copy keeps in-frame clones and lacks some. Clone size and V and J calls were adopted from that table, with D and trimming inferred from the DNA. The sample carries approximately 77,000 clones, around three quarters recorded once. The clonotype comes from a woman in her 70s with acute or convalescent COVID-19. This sequence joins TRBV24-1 and TRBJ1-2, with a tentative D call TRBD1 (5 bases). Sequencing was performed on peripheral blood. The CDR3 DNA is TGTGCCACCAGTGATTCGAAGGGGAACTATGGCTACACCTTC. Protein: CATSDSKGNYGYTF.